This passage covers 16 T cell receptor beta chains from one sample sequenced in a study of identical twins. A single record per CDR3 protein comes from TCRdb applying MiXCR to the 5' RACE reads. The sample lists 1,800,000 or so distinct CDR3 sequences, around a third occurring once. The sample was cord blood. The source is a newborn girl in good health.

Notes on this clonotype: A much larger clone sits a single nucleotide away, making a read error possible. This rearrangement joins TRBV12-3 or TRBV12-4 to TRBJ2-7, with no clear D. The last part of the DNA fits TRBJ2-5 better; the J call may be wrong. The CDR3 sequence is 13 residues long. The CDR3 coding sequence is TGTGCCAGCAGTTTTAACTATCGAGAGACCCAGTACTTC. Encoded protein: CASSFNYRETQYF.

This clonotype was recorded many times. The chain carries TRBV18 and TRBJ2-5; D is ambiguous. The CDR3 length is 13 residues. The V gene's germline CDR1 is KGHSH and CDR2 LQKENI. Trimming left V 0 bases short and J 0 bases short, with 2 bases between. The CDR3 DNA follows: TGTGCCAGCTCACCACCGTACCAAGAGACCCAGTACTTC. Translation: CASSPPYQETQYF.

V gene TRBV7-2 combines with J gene TRBJ2-3, with TRBD2 matching 8 bases. This CDR3 has 14 amino acids. Germline V gene data show CDR1 as SGHTA and CDR2 as FQGNSA. V shed 2 bases, J shed 10 bases, and the junction held 8 bases outside the gene matches. CDR3 loop: CASSLNGGAIPQYF. The DNA of the CDR3 is TGTGCCAGCAGCTTAAACGGGGGGGCGATCCCGCAGTATTTT.

This clonotype has ten or more counts. The chain recombines TRBV7-9 with TRBJ2-3; 9 bases are a match to TRBD2. The CDR3 spans 15 residues. The V gene end was trimmed by 5 bases and the J gene end by 3 bases; junction bases not matched to a gene: 6. The germline V gene has CDR1 SEHNR and CDR2 FQNEAQ (reference sequence). CDR3 in amino acids: CASSPGTSPTDTQYF. DNA of the CDR3: TGTGCCAGCAGCCCCGGGACTAGCCCTACAGATACGCAGTATTTT. Based on the CDR3 plus reference TRBV7-9 and TRBJ2-3, the full variable domain is DTGVSQNPRHKITKRGQNVTFRCDPISEHNRLYWYRQTLGQGPEFLTYFQNEAQLEKSRLLSDRFSAERPKGSFSTLEIQRTEQGDSAMYLCASSPGTSPTDTQYFGPGTRLTVL.

Comments on this clonotype: A much larger clone differs from this one at a single base, so this may be a read error. The chain joins TRBV10-3 to TRBJ2-5; 8 bases map to TRBD2. The germline gives CDR1 ENHRY, CDR2 SYGVKD. This CDR3 is 14 amino acids long. With 7 bases clipped from V and 11 bases from J, the junction kept 15 bases outside the gene matches. CDR3 bases: TGTGCCATCAAGTTAAGCGGGAGCAGCGATGAGCAGTACTTC. Its translation: CAIKLSGSSDEQYF.

This clonotype was seen a handful of times. The chain combines TRBV21-1 with TRBJ2-1; TRBD1, the D gene given by the table, was not confirmed from the DNA. TRBV21-1 is a pseudogene. This CDR3 is built from 18 residues. The CDR3 is CASSRAPSRDRAYNEQFF. The CDR3 nucleotides read TGTGCCAGCAGCAGAGCTCCGTCCCGGGACAGGGCCTACAATGAGCAGTTCTTC.

This clonotype came up many times. The CDR3 DNA sequence: TGCAGTGCTGTTCGTCCGGGACTAGCGGCACAAGAGCAGTACTTC. Translation gives CSAVRPGLAAQEQYF. This rearrangement joins TRBV20-1 to TRBJ2-7; TRBD2 agrees at 11 bases. The CDR3 is made up of 15 amino acids. V lost 5 bases and J lost 7; bases outside the gene matches: 13. The germline V gene encodes CDR1 DFQATT and CDR2 SNEGSKA (reference sequence).

The J gene is TRBJ1-1, the V gene TRBV4-1; 8 nucleotides align to TRBD1. The ends lost 1 base at V and 4 bases at J; junction bases unmatched: 11. This CDR3 comprises 17 residues. The germline CDR1 and CDR2 sequences are MGHRA and YSYEKL. The CDR3 coding sequence is TGCGCCAGCAGCCAAGGACAGGGGAAGAGGATGAGCACTGAAGCTTTCTTT. Protein product: CASSQGQGKRMSTEAFF.

This chain links TRBV27 with TRBJ1-4; 8 positions match TRBD1. V lost 6 bases, J lost 2 bases, and 5 bases stayed unmatched. The CDR3 is 15 residues long. Germline assignment: CDR1 MNHEY and CDR2 SMNVEV (reference sequence). The CDR3 reads CASRTTGGTNEKLFF. CDR3 coding DNA: TGTGCCAGCAGGACAACAGGGGGTACTAATGAAAAACTGTTTTTT.

The V call is TRBV29-1, the J call TRBJ2-2; the D gene is possibly TRBD1 (5 bases). Germline lookup yields CDR1 SQVTM and CDR2 ANQGSEA. Trimming left V 0 bases short and J 4 bases short, with 12 bases between. CDR3 size: 15 residues. DNA for the CDR3: TGCAGCGTTGAAGATAGGGGCTTTGGCACCGGGGAGCTGTTTTTT. Translating gives CSVEDRGFGTGELFF.

The chain employs TRBV6-2 or TRBV6-3 and TRBJ2-1; TRBD2 matches 11 bases. With 2 bases clipped from V and 5 bases from J, the junction kept 5 bases outside the gene matches. The germline V gene encodes CDR1 MNHEY and CDR2 SVGEGT. This CDR3 has 16 amino acids. CDR3 amino acids: CASSYGGTSGNNEQFF. DNA for the CDR3: TGTGCCAGCAGTTACGGCGGGACTAGCGGTAACAATGAGCAGTTCTTC.

The genes are TRBV15 and TRBJ2-3; D unresolved. This CDR3 is built from 15 residues. V was clipped by 5 bases and J by 1 base, with 13 bases between them. Germline CDR1 is LNHNV and CDR2 is YYDKDF (reference sequence). The chain's CDR3 is CATSGRQTGTDTQYF. Written as DNA, the CDR3 is TGTGCCACCAGCGGTCGACAAACAGGCACAGATACGCAGTATTTT.

The V and J genes are TRBV12-3 or TRBV12-4 and TRBJ2-5; D possibly uses TRBD1 or TRBD2 (5 bases each). The CDR3 is 13 amino acids. Trimming stripped 6 bases from V and 4 bases from J, with 12 bases between. CDR3 loop: CASRTGTLETQYF. The CDR3 coding sequence is TGTGCCAGCAGGACCGGGACCCTAGAGACCCAGTACTTC.

As concerns this clonotype: This may come from a read error, since a much larger clone is one base off. CDR3 nucleotide sequence: TGTGCCCGCAGTCCCTTCGGGTCTAAGGCCACAGATACGCAGTATTTT. Amino acids: CARSPFGSKATDTQYF. The V and J genes are TRBV12-3 or TRBV12-4 and TRBJ2-3; D not resolved. The CDR3 runs 16 residues.

The rearrangement links TRBV11-2 to TRBJ2-3; 7 bases agree with TRBD2. The CDR3 is 17 amino acids. V lost 0 bases to trimming and J lost 7 bases; unmatched junction nucleotides: 13. Germline V CDR1 and CDR2: SGHAT, FQNNGV. The CDR3, as DNA: TGTGCCAGCAGCTTAGACCCCGGGACTGGCGGGAGAAATACGCAGTATTTT. Amino acid sequence: CASSLDPGTGGRNTQYF.

V is TRBV28 and J is TRBJ2-2; D not resolved. The V gene lost 0 bases and the J gene lost 0 bases, with 8 bases spanning the gap. Per the germline V gene, CDR1 is MDHEN and CDR2 is SYDVKM. The CDR3 is 16 amino acids. The CDR3, as DNA: TGTGCCAGCAGTTTATGGGGCGGAGCGAACACCGGGGAGCTGTTTTTT. Translation gives CASSLWGGANTGELFF.